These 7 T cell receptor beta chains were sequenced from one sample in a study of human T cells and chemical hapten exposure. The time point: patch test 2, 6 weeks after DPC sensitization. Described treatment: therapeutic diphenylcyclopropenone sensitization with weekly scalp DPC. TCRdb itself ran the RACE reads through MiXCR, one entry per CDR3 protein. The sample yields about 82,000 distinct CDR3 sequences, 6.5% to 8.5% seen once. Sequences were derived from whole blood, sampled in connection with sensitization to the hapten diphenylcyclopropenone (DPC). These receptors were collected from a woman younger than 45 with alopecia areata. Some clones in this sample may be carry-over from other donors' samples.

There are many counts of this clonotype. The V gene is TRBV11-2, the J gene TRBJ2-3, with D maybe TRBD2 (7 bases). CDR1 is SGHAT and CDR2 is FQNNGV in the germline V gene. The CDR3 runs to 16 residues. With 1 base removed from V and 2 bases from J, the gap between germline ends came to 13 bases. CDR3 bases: TGTGCCAGCAGCTTAGGAGGGGGGGGGTTCACAGATACGCAGTATTTT. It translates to CASSLGGGGFTDTQYF.

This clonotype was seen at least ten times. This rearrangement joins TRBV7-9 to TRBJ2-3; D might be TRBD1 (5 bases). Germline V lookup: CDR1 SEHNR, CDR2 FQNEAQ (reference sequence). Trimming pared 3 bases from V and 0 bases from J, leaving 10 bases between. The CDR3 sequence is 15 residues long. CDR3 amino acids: CASSLVGPSTDTQYF. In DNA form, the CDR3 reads TGTGCCAGCAGCTTGGTGGGGCCTAGCACAGATACGCAGTATTTT.

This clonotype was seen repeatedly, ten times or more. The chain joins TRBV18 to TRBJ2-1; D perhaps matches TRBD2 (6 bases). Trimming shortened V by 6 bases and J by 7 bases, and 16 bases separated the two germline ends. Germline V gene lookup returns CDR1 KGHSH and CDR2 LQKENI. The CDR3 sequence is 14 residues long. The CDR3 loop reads CASSAGSSENEQFF. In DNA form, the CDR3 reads TGTGCCAGCTCCGCCGGTTCTAGCGAGAATGAGCAGTTCTTC.

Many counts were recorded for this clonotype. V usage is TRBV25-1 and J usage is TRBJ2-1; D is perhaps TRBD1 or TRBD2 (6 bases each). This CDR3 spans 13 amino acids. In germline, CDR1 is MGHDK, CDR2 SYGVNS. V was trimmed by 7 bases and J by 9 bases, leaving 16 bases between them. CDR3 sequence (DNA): TGTGCCAGCACACTAGGGGGGCTTGGTGAGCAGTTCTTC. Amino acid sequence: CASTLGGLGEQFF.

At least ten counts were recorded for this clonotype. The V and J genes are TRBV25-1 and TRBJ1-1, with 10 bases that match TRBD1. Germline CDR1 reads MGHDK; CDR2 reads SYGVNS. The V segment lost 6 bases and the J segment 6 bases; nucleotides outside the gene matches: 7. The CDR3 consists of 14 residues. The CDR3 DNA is TGTGCCAGCAGCGGACAGGGGGGTAGAGCTGAAGCTTTCTTT. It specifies CASSGQGGRAEAFF. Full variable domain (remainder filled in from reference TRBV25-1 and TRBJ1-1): EADIYQTPRYLVIGTGKKITLECSQTMGHDKMYWYQQDPGMELHLIHYSYGVNSTEKGDLSSESTVSRIRTEHFPLTLESARPSHTSQYLCASSGQGGRAEAFFGQGTRLTVV.

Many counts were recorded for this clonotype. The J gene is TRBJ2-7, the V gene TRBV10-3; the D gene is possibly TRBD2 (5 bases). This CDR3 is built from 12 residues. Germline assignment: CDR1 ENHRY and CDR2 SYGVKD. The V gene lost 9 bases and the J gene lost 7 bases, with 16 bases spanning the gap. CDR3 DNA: TGTGCCATAACGGACTCTCCGGGAGAGCAGTACTTC. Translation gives CAITDSPGEQYF.

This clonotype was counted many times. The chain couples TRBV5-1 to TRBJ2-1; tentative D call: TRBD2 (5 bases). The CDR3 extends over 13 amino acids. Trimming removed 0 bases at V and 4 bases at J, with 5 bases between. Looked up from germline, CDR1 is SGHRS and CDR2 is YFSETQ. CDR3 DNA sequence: TGCGCCAGCAGCTTGGGGGAGTACAATGAGCAGTTCTTC. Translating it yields CASSLGEYNEQFF.